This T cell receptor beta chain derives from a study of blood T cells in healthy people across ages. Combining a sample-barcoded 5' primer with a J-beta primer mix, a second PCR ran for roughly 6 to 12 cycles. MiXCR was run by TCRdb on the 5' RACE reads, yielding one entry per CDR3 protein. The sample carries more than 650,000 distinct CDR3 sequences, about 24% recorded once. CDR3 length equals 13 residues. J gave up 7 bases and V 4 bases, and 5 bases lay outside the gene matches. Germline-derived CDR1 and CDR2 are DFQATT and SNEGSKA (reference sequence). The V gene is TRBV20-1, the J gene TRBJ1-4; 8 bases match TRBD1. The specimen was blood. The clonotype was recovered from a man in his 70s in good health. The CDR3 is CSATQGAGEKLFF. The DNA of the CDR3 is TGCAGTGCTACCCAGGGGGCAGGTGAAAAACTGTTTTTT.